This note documents a single TCR beta chain sequence. Germline CDR1 is LGHDT and CDR2 is YNNKEL (reference sequence). Trimming took 5 bases from V and 6 from J, leaving 26 bases between them. This CDR3 region has 18 residues. The data belong to a study of blood T cell repertoires in COVID-19. Study as a whole: Sites across the United States, Italy and Spain contributed samples from acute and convalescent COVID-19. T cells, B-cell-depleted T cells, or PBMCs supplied cDNA or gDNA.

In the original analysis: Amplified reference gene primers provided the basis for estimating nucleated cell counts. The repertoire was sequenced with immunoSEQ multiplex PCR; TCRdb's copy has only in-frame clones and lacks some. V and J calls and clone size are given by that table; D and trimming were obtained from the DNA. This table has 100,000 to 150,000 clones, 80% to 85% appearing once. The material sequenced was peripheral blood. This sequence joins TRBV3-1 (or the pseudogene TRBV3-2) and TRBJ2-1; TRBD2 is a possible D gene (6 bases). The sequence was collected from a woman aged 50 to 65 with acute or convalescent COVID-19. CDR3 residues: CASSDSLLLAPRINEQFF. CDR3 DNA: TGTGCCAGCAGCGACTCCCTCCTTCTAGCGCCGAGAATCAATGAGCAGTTCTTC.